This is a list of T cell receptor beta chains from one sample in a study of PD-L1 blockade in urothelial cancer. Repertoires were generated with immunoSEQ multiplex PCR, while TCRdb's copy carries only in-frame clones and drops some. The data contain roughly 130,000 clones, approximately 84% of them singletons. This specimen consisted of PBMCs, obtained around atezolizumab (anti-PD-L1) treatment. These TCRs come from a middle-aged man with urothelial cancer. Each CDR3 is given with its conserved first and last residue. D genes are given only for firm matches. Size values are once, few and many counts, or a class for expanded clones, and some rows have none.

size | J | D | V | CDR3 | DNA
. | TRBJ1-2 | . | TRBV30 | CAWSVLNYGYTF | TGTGCCTGGAGTGTACTGAACTATGGCTACACCTTC
. | TRBJ2-1 | . | TRBV9 | CASSVVGSSYNEQFF | TGTGCCAGCAGCGTAGTGGGGAGCTCCTACAATGAGCAGTTCTTC
. | TRBJ1-1 | TRBD1 | TRBV6-1 | CASTETGGGTEAFF | TGTGCCAGCACCGAGACAGGGGGCGGCACTGAAGCTTTCTTT
. | TRBJ2-2 | . | TRBV27 | CASTRGIGSNTGELFF | TGTGCCAGCACCCGGGGGATAGGGTCGAACACCGGGGAGCTGTTTTTT
few | TRBJ2-7 | . | TRBV4-2 | CASSQGLTERTYEQYF | TGTGCCAGCAGCCAAGGTTTGACAGAGCGAACCTACGAGCAGTACTTC
. | TRBJ2-3 | TRBD2 | TRBV5-1 | CASSQTSGSTDTQYF | TGCGCCAGCAGCCAAACTAGCGGGAGCACAGATACGCAGTATTTT
. | TRBJ2-2 | TRBD2 | TRBV9 | CASSVQGREVTGELFF | TGTGCCAGCAGCGTACAGGGGCGGGAGGTCACCGGGGAGCTGTTTTTT
. | TRBJ2-5 | TRBD2 | TRBV9 | CASSGRGLAGGETQYF | TGTGCCAGCAGCGGGCGGGGACTAGCGGGAGGAGAGACCCAGTACTTC
. | TRBJ2-5 | . | TRBV5-1 | CASSPGEQETQYF | TGCGCCAGCAGCCCGGGGGAGCAAGAGACCCAGTACTTC
. | TRBJ2-2 | TRBD1 | TRBV7-9 | CASRGTGVYLNTGELFF | TGTGCCAGCAGGGGGACAGGGGTATACTTGAACACCGGGGAGCTGTTTTTT
many | TRBJ2-7 | TRBD2 | TRBV6-1 | CASSEPLAGKFAYEQYF | TGTGCCAGCAGTGAACCACTAGCGGGAAAATTCGCCTACGAGCAGTACTTC
. | TRBJ2-2 | . | TRBV7-3 | CASSFSNTGELFF | TGTGCCAGCAGCTTTAGTAACACCGGGGAGCTGTTTTTT
. | TRBJ1-1 | . | TRBV5-5 | CASSSVNRAYTEAFF | TGTGCCAGCAGCTCCGTAAACAGGGCTTACACTGAAGCTTTCTTT
. | TRBJ1-1 | . | TRBV6-6 | CASSYPRRDPGEAFF | TGTGCCAGCAGTTATCCGCGGAGGGATCCCGGTGAAGCTTTCTTT
. | TRBJ1-2 | . | TRBV19 | CASSKGHGYTF | TGTGCCAGTAGTAAGGGACACGGCTACACCTTC
. | TRBJ2-7 | . | TRBV7-2 | CASSLRLDFYEQYF | TGTGCCAGCAGCCTTCGACTAGATTTCTACGAGCAGTACTTC
. | TRBJ1-5 | . | TRBV18 | CASSRGGRQPQHF | TGTGCCAGCTCACGGGGGGGCAGGCAGCCCCAGCATTTT
. | TRBJ1-5 | . | TRBV2 | CASSPVGGSYQPQHF | TGTGCCAGCAGCCCCGTCGGGGGATCCTATCAGCCCCAGCATTTT